This TCR beta chain was recorded in a study of regulatory T cells in long-lasting Graves disease. The germline gives CDR1 MDHEN, CDR2 SYDVKM. The ends lost 2 bases at V and 5 bases at J; junction bases unmatched: 10. The CDR3 is 17 residues long. Sample time point: newly diagnosed GD, antithyroid drugs for less than 3 months. PBMCs provided the RNA from which the TCR library was made. General observations from the study: Results may be inaccurate due to the small sample size.

Both iRepertoire HTBI primers and Arm-PCR of CDR3 regions were used to build the TCR beta libraries. In the original processing: Sequenced samples collectively carried under 75 TRBV and roughly 15 TRBJ segments. TCRdb reprocessed the multiplex PCR reads via MiXCR and lists one record per CDR3 protein. TCRdb, rather than the study authors, made the V and J calls. The sample yields about 320,000 distinct CDR3 sequences, over 15% seen once. This clonotype was recorded many times. What it binds is not known. This receptor was identified in a female donor with Graves disease. The chain uses TRBV28 and TRBJ2-1; 9 bases are a match to TRBD1. This specimen was peripheral blood mononuclear cells (PBMCs), taken at new diagnosis, from a patient treated with antithyroid drugs. This CDR3 is CASSLPTPGQGDNEQFF. The CDR3, as DNA: TGTGCCAGCAGTTTACCTACTCCGGGACAGGGAGACAATGAGCAGTTCTTC.